The clone carrying this T cell receptor (beta chain) has more than one count but fewer than ten. The data were taken from a study of T cells in Graves' hyperthyroidism and ophthalmopathy. There were TCR beta CDR3 regions amplified from RNA transcripts. TCR CDR3 regions were first amplified by RT-PCR with HTBI primers. TCRdb redid the calling of the multiplex PCR reads with MiXCR, one entry per CDR3 protein. Of more than 550,000 distinct CDR3 sequences in the sample, about 45% were seen once. Germline V gene lookup returns CDR1 SGHTA and CDR2 FQGTGA. This CDR3 region has 18 residues. Trimming shortened V by 10 bases and J by 0 bases, and 22 bases separated the two germline ends.

Specimen: peripheral blood or thyroid tissue (not recorded which). The chain carries TRBV7-3 and TRBJ1-6; tentative D call: TRBD1 (6 bases). The clonotype originates from an adult man with Graves' disease, either hyperthyroidism or ophthalmopathy (not recorded which). CDR3 in amino acids: CATTQDQGQGSYNSPLHF. CDR3 DNA: TGTGCCACCACCCAAGATCAGGGGCAGGGCTCCTATAATTCACCCCTCCACTTT. Drawing the rest from reference TRBV7-3 and TRBJ1-6, the complete variable domain is GAGVSQTPSNKVTEKGKYVELRCDPISGHTALYWYRQSLGQGPEFLIYFQGTGAADDSGLPNDRFFAVRPEGSVSTLKIQRTERGDSAVYLCATTQDQGQGSYNSPLHFGNGTRLTVT.